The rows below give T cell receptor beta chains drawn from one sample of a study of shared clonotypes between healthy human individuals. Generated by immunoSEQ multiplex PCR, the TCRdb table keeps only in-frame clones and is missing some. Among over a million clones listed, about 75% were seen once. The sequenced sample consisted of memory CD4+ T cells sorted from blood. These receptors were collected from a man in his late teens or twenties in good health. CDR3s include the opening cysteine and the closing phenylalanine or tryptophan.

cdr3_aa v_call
CSVEGLYQETQYF TRBV29-1
CASSPRGTDRGPYNEQFF TRBV5-1
CAWSGLAGVNEQFF TRBV30
CASSLSRNTDTQYF TRBV11-2
CASSQQLAGNTIYF TRBV14
CASSPSGGVYEQYF TRBV18
CAIRRAEQLDTQYF TRBV10-3
CASSQSRTPRTEAFF TRBV2
CAIKEREGYNEQYF TRBV10-3
CASSTEGRNEQFF TRBV9
CASLEPANTEAFF TRBV25-1